The T cell receptor beta chain under discussion was sequenced for a study of blood T cell repertoires in COVID-19. Study as a whole: Acute-phase and convalescent COVID-19 samples originated in the United States, Italy and Spain. T cells, B-cell-depleted T cells, or PBMCs supplied cDNA or gDNA.

The CDR3 is made up of 14 amino acids. Losses at the gene ends were 4 bases for V and 8 bases for J; bases not matched to a gene: 7. CDR1 is MRHNA, CDR2 SNTAGT, per germline. In the original processing: For nucleated cells, counts were estimated from reference gene primer amplification. Some clones are missing from TCRdb's copy, which holds only in-frame ones; the method was immunoSEQ multiplex PCR. D and trimming come from the DNA, and the V and J calls and clone size come from that table. This table holds about 260,000 clones, 80% to 90% found once. The genes are TRBV6-4 and TRBJ2-1, with 8 bases fitting TRBD2. The sample comprised peripheral blood. The receptor was derived from a man younger than 45 with active or convalescent COVID-19. CDR3 sequence (DNA): TGTGCCAGCAGTGTGAGCGGGGGAGGGGATGAGCAGTTCTTC. It translates to CASSVSGGGDEQFF.